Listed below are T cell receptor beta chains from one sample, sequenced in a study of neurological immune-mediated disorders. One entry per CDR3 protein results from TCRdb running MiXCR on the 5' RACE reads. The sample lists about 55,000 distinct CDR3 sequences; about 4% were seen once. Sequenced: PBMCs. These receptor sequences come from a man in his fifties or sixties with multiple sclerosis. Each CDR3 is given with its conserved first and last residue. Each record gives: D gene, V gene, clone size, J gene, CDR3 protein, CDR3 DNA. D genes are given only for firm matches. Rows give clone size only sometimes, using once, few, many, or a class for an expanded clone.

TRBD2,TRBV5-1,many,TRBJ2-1,CASSIQRGGNEQFF,TGCGCCAGCAGCATCCAGCGGGGGGGCAATGAGCAGTTCTTC
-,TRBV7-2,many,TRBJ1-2,CASTSGYGYTF,TGTGCCAGCACTTCCGGGTATGGCTACACCTTC
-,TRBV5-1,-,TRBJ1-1,CASSLEDSIEAFF,TGCGCCAGCAGCTTGGAGGACAGCATAGAAGCTTTCTTT
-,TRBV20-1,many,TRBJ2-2,CSARDQGTGELFF,TGCAGTGCTAGAGATCAGGGCACCGGGGAGCTGTTTTTT
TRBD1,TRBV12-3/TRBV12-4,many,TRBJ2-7,CASSQRTGPEQYF,TGTGCCAGCAGCCAGCGGACAGGGCCGGAGCAGTACTTC
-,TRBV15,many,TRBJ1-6,CATSYSGTLNSPLHF,TGTGCCACCAGCTACTCCGGGACTCTAAATTCACCCCTCCACTTT
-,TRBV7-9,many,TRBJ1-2,CASCQQGYYGYTF,TGTGCCAGTTGCCAACAGGGATACTATGGCTACACCTTC
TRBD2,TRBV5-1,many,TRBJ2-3,CASSLALAGWGTDTQYF,TGCGCCAGCAGCTTGGCTCTAGCGGGGTGGGGCACAGATACGCAGTATTTT
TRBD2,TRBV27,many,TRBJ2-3,CASLGGRGSTDTQYF,TGTGCCAGCTTAGGAGGGAGGGGTAGCACAGATACGCAGTATTTT
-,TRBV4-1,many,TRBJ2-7,CASSQEGMDEQYF,TGCGCCAGCAGCCAAGAAGGGATGGACGAGCAGTACTTC
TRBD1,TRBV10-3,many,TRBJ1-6,CAIRGQGRDSPLHF,TGTGCCATCAGAGGACAGGGGAGAGATTCACCCCTCCACTTT
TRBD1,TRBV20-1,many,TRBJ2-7,CSAVDRGSSYEQYF,TGCAGTGCTGTTGACAGGGGATCCTCCTACGAGCAGTACTTC
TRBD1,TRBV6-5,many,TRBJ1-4,CASSYGDRKGKLFF,TGTGCCAGCAGTTACGGGGACAGGAAAGGGAAACTGTTTTTT
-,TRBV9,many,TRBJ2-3,CASSVGPRFTDTQYF,TGTGCCAGCAGCGTCGGGCCTCGATTCACAGATACGCAGTATTTT
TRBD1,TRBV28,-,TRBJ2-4,CASSPGTGRGASGKNIQYF,TGTGCCAGCAGTCCGGGGACAGGGAGGGGGGCGTCTGGCAAAAACATTCAGTACTTC
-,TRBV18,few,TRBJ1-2,CASSPPKKGNYGYTF,TGTGCCAGCTCACCACCGAAAAAGGGAAACTATGGCTACACCTTC
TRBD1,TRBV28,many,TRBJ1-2,CASSPGTGDYGYTF,TGTGCCAGCAGTCCCGGGACAGGGGACTATGGCTACACCTTC
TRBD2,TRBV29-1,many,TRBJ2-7,CSVELAGRNEQYF,TGCAGCGTTGAGCTAGCGGGAAGGAACGAGCAGTACTTC